This T cell receptor (beta chain) was sequenced for a study of T cells in Graves' hyperthyroidism and ophthalmopathy. Template material for amplifying TCR beta CDR3 regions consisted of RNA transcripts. Primed by the HTBI set, a first-round RT-PCR was run on the TCR CDR3. TCRdb reprocessed the multiplex PCR reads with MiXCR, giving one entry per CDR3 protein. In the table there are 240,000 or so distinct CDR3 sequences, less than 20% of which are singletons. Germline V gene data show CDR1 as SGHRS and CDR2 as YFSETQ. Trimming at V came to 3 bases and at J to 4 bases, leaving 15 bases not matched to a gene. The CDR3 consists of 17 residues. In its sample, this clonotype was seen many times. Diagnosis relied on clinical symptoms, serum thyroxine and TRAb, thyroid ultrasound and orbital computed tomography.

This sequence originates from a woman aged 18 to 35 with Graves' ophthalmopathy. The chain recombines TRBV5-1 with TRBJ1-2; 7 nucleotides match TRBD1. The sample taken for sequencing was blood. The CDR3 loop is CASSSDLGTADPYGYTF. CDR3 nucleotide sequence: TGCGCCAGCAGCTCCGATCTCGGGACAGCCGATCCCTATGGCTACACCTTC.